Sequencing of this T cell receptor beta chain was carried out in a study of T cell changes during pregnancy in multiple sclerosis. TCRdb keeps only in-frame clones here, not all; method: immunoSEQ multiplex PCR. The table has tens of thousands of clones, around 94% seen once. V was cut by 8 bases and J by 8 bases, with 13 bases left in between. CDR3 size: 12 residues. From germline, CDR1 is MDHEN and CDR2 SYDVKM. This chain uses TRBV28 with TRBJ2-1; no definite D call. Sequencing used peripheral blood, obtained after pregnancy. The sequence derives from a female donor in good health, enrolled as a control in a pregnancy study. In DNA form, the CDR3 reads TGTGCCAGCGGGCATTCCAACTATGAGCAGTTCTTC. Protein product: CASGHSNYEQFF.